The 26 T cell receptor beta chains below were found in one sample sequenced in a study of CD8 T cells in Susac syndrome. Random hexamers served to reverse transcribe roughly 0.45 to 1 ug RNA. In TCRdb, the immunoSEQ multiplex PCR reads were re-called with MiXCR into one record per CDR3 protein. This sample has around 85,000 distinct CDR3 sequences, with just under 95% found just once. Sequencing was done on a sample of CD8+ T cells from PBMCs. The receptors shown here come from a human donor with Susac syndrome.

V and J are TRBV5-1 and TRBJ2-7, with 12 bases identical to TRBD1. CDR1 SGHRS and CDR2 YFSETQ come from the germline V gene. The CDR3 totals 15 residues. The J segment lost 5 bases and the V segment lost 0 bases, leaving 3 bases of the junction unmatched. The DNA for the CDR3 is TGCGCCAGCAGCTTGGATGGGACAGGGGGCGACGAGCAGTACTTC. It translates to CASSLDGTGGDEQYF.

The chain joins TRBV20-1 to TRBJ2-7, with 7 bases fitting TRBD1. Per germline, CDR1 DFQATT and CDR2 SNEGSKA (reference sequence). The CDR3 runs to 14 residues. Trimming cost V 4 bases and J 5 bases; bases outside gene matches: 11. Here the CDR3 reads CSAIGVEGGDEQYF. In nucleotides, the CDR3 is TGCAGTGCTATAGGGGTCGAAGGGGGCGACGAGCAGTACTTC.

CDR3 nucleotides: TGCGCCAGCAGCTTGGCCCCTGGCTTAGCGGAACAAGAGACCCAGTACTTC. It specifies CASSLAPGLAEQETQYF. V and J are TRBV5-1 and TRBJ2-5; D may be TRBD2 (6 bases). The V gene's germline CDR1 is SGHRS and CDR2 YFSETQ. Trimming cost V 0 bases and J 2 bases, with 17 bases left between them. There are 17 residues in the CDR3.

This chain uses TRBV30 with TRBJ2-7; D call uncertain. The germline V gene has CDR1 GTSNPN and CDR2 SVGIG (reference sequence). V shed 0 bases and J shed 0 bases, with 9 bases lying between them. This CDR3 region has 14 residues. This CDR3 is CAWSVVRNSYEQYF. CDR3 nucleotide sequence: TGTGCCTGGAGTGTGGTCCGGAACTCCTACGAGCAGTACTTC.

This chain links TRBV3-1 with TRBJ2-1; D call uncertain. Per the germline V gene, CDR1 is LGHDT and CDR2 is YNNKEL (reference sequence). The CDR3 runs 15 residues. V was shortened by 0 bases and J by 8 bases, with 14 bases between the two germline ends. DNA of the CDR3: TGTGCCAGCAGCCAAGACTACAGCCTAGGCGATGAGCAGTTCTTC. Its translation is CASSQDYSLGDEQFF.

The chain carries TRBV13 and TRBJ2-7, with D possibly being TRBD1 (6 bases). Trimming cost V 5 bases and J 0 bases, with 11 bases left between them. The germline V gene has CDR1 PRHDT and CDR2 FYEKMQ (reference sequence). CDR3 length: 14 amino acids. CDR3 in amino acids: CASSPTGRSYEQYF. CDR3 nucleotides: TGTGCCAGCAGCCCGACAGGACGCTCCTACGAGCAGTACTTC.

This chain joins TRBV20-1 and TRBJ2-1; 7 bases are shared with TRBD1. The CDR3 extends over 12 amino acids. Per germline, CDR1 DFQATT and CDR2 SNEGSKA (reference sequence). J was trimmed by 7 bases and V by 6 bases; bases with no gene match: 6. The DNA for the CDR3 is TGCAGTGCACTAGACAGGGTGAATGAGCAGTTCTTC. It is translated as CSALDRVNEQFF.

This chain links TRBV10-3 with TRBJ1-2; tentative D call: TRBD1 (6 bases). This CDR3 has 14 residues. Per the germline V gene, CDR1 is ENHRY and CDR2 is SYGVKD. Deletions cut 3 bases from V and 3 bases from J, with 11 bases between. The CDR3 sequence is CAISEGGPYYGYTF. The CDR3 DNA is TGTGCCATCAGTGAAGGGGGGCCCTACTATGGCTACACCTTC.

A few counts support this clonotype. This chain uses TRBV6-1 with TRBJ2-5, with 7 bases matching TRBD2. J gave up 5 bases and V 6 bases, and 15 bases lay outside the gene matches. The CDR3 has 16 residues. From germline, CDR1 is MNHNS and CDR2 SASEGT. CDR3 bases: TGTGCCAGCAGCCAACCCGAACTAGCGCTCGGGGAGACCCAGTACTTC. Translating gives CASSQPELALGETQYF.

The chain couples TRBV7-6 to TRBJ2-7; D is possibly TRBD2 (5 bases). Germline CDR1 is SGHVS and CDR2 is FNYEAQ. The CDR3 length is 14 residues. The ends were cut back, 5 bases at V and 5 bases at J, with 16 bases in the middle. The CDR3 protein is CASSPTIGKNEQYF. The DNA for the CDR3 is TGTGCCAGCAGCCCGACTATCGGCAAGAACGAGCAGTACTTC.

This chain connects TRBV4-1 to TRBJ2-1, with a weak D call TRBD2 (6 bases). Germline loops: CDR1 MGHRA, CDR2 YSYEKL. CDR3 length: 15 residues. V lost 4 bases and J lost 3, with 13 bases in between. CDR3 amino acids: CASSPLRDVYNEQFF. Here the CDR3 DNA reads TGCGCCAGCAGCCCCTTGCGGGACGTCTACAATGAGCAGTTCTTC.

The rearrangement links TRBV7-9 to TRBJ2-3; 9 bases map to TRBD2. The V segment lost 5 bases and the J segment 9 bases; nucleotides outside the gene matches: 3. The length of the CDR3 is 12 residues. The V gene's germline CDR1 is SEHNR and CDR2 FQNEAQ (reference sequence). The CDR3 DNA reads TGTGCCAGCAGCGGCGGGACTAGCACGCAGTATTTT. This encodes CASSGGTSTQYF. Based on the CDR3 plus reference TRBV7-9 and TRBJ2-3, the full variable domain is DTGVSQNPRHKITKRGQNVTFRCDPISEHNRLYWYRQTLGQGPEFLTYFQNEAQLEKSRLLSDRFSAERPKGSFSTLEIQRTEQGDSAMYLCASSGGTSTQYFGPGTRLTVL.

The gene calls are TRBV7-9 and TRBJ2-2, with a possible D match to TRBD1 (5 bases). Trimming took off 2 bases at V and 0 bases at J, with 7 bases between the two ends. This CDR3 region has 15 residues. Germline V gene sequence: CDR1 SEHNR, CDR2 FQNEAQ (reference sequence). The CDR3 loop reads CASSLTQANTGELFF. DNA for the CDR3: TGTGCCAGCAGCTTAACACAGGCGAACACCGGGGAGCTGTTTTTT.

The rearrangement links TRBV19 to TRBJ2-1; D is perhaps TRBD1 or TRBD2 (5 bases each). Per the germline V gene, CDR1 is LNHDA and CDR2 is SQIVND (reference sequence). V lost 8 bases and J 8 bases, leaving 10 bases between the germline ends. The CDR3 covers 11 residues. The CDR3 is CASRRGDEQFF. The CDR3 nucleotides read TGTGCCAGTCGACGGGGCGATGAGCAGTTCTTC.

The chain employs TRBV19 and TRBJ1-1; D call uncertain. Germline V gene lookup returns CDR1 LNHDA and CDR2 SQIVND (reference sequence). The CDR3 has 14 residues. Trimming stripped 5 bases from V and 1 base from J, with 11 bases between. CDR3 nucleotide sequence: TGTGCCAGTAGTTTAGCGGCGGGGAACACTGAAGCTTTCTTT. Its protein is CASSLAAGNTEAFF.

The gene calls are TRBV27 and TRBJ2-6, with TRBD2 matching over 7 bases. J was trimmed by 1 base and V by 4 bases; bases with no gene match: 1. The CDR3 is made up of 15 amino acids. Germline lookup yields CDR1 MNHEY and CDR2 SMNVEV (reference sequence). In DNA form, the CDR3 reads TGTGCCAGCAGTTGGGGGGGGTCTGGGGCCAACGTCCTGACTTTC. Amino acids: CASSWGGSGANVLTF.

V gene TRBV29-1 combines with J gene TRBJ2-1; D possibly corresponds to TRBD2 (5 bases). The germline V gene encodes CDR1 SQVTM and CDR2 ANQGSEA. The CDR3 spans 14 residues. Trimming took 5 bases from V and 0 from J, leaving 11 bases between them. CDR3: CSVLVGSSYNEQFF. CDR3 coding DNA: TGCAGCGTTTTAGTAGGGAGCTCCTACAATGAGCAGTTCTTC.

In this sample, this clonotype turned up once. The chain combines TRBV30 with TRBJ2-5; perhaps TRBD1 as D (6 bases). Looked up from germline, CDR1 is GTSNPN and CDR2 is SVGIG (reference sequence). The length of the CDR3 is 15 residues. Trimming removed 3 bases at V and 1 base at J, with 15 bases between. CDR3 sequence: CAWSPPGQLQETQYF. Here the CDR3 DNA reads TGTGCCTGGAGCCCCCCCGGACAGCTCCAAGAGACCCAGTACTTC.

J is TRBJ2-5 and V is TRBV25-1; possible D gene TRBD2, 5 bases. Per the germline V gene, CDR1 is MGHDK and CDR2 is SYGVNS. V lost 6 bases and J lost 12, with 26 bases in between. This CDR3 contains 15 residues. CDR3 region: CASSSFGLTHGPEYF. The CDR3 DNA follows: TGTGCCAGCAGCTCATTTGGACTTACCCACGGACCCGAGTACTTC.

The chain links TRBV28 to TRBJ2-1; possible D gene TRBD2, 5 bases. V dropped 4 bases and J dropped 5 bases, with 9 bases sitting between them. The V gene's germline CDR1 is MDHEN and CDR2 SYDVKM. The CDR3 sequence is 13 residues long. CDR3 loop: CASSSGRDNEQFF. CDR3 coding DNA: TGTGCCAGCAGTTCGGGGAGAGACAATGAGCAGTTCTTC.

This chain joins TRBV11-2 and TRBJ2-1, with no clear D. Trimming took 1 base from V and 10 from J, leaving 8 bases between them. This CDR3 spans 12 amino acids. Germline loops: CDR1 SGHAT, CDR2 FQNNGV. CDR3 sequence: CASSLGLREQFF. In nucleotides, the CDR3 is TGTGCCAGCAGCTTAGGCCTAAGGGAGCAGTTCTTC.

This clonotype was seen a single time. The chain carries TRBV2 and TRBJ2-1; weak D call: TRBD1 (5 bases). Germline V gene sequence: CDR1 SNHLY, CDR2 FYNNEI. This CDR3 is 13 amino acids long. The V end lost 7 bases, the J end lost 7 bases, and 14 bases lay between the germline ends. CDR3 in DNA: TGTGCCAGCATACCGCCCCCAGGGAATGAGCAGTTCTTC. Encoded protein: CASIPPPGNEQFF.

This clonotype has just one count. The rearrangement uses TRBV28 and TRBJ2-5; D gene ambiguous. V dropped 6 bases and J dropped 3 bases, with 17 bases sitting between them. The CDR3 is 15 residues long. Germline values: CDR1 MDHEN, CDR2 SYDVKM. The CDR3 bases are TGTGCCAGCAGCCCCTACTTACAAGGAGAAGAGACCCAGTACTTC. Residues: CASSPYLQGEETQYF.

The J gene is TRBJ2-3, the V gene TRBV14; weak D call: TRBD2 (5 bases). The germline gives CDR1 SGHDN, CDR2 FVKESK. With 4 bases removed from V and 2 bases from J, the gap between germline ends came to 10 bases. This CDR3 has 14 residues. The DNA for the CDR3 is TGTGCCAGCAGCCGGGAGCTGGACACAGATACGCAGTATTTT. Encoded protein: CASSRELDTDTQYF.

The chain carries TRBV13 and TRBJ1-1; TRBD1 might be the D (5 bases). Germline V gives CDR1 PRHDT, CDR2 FYEKMQ (reference sequence). This CDR3 has 14 residues. Trimming took off 4 bases at V and 5 bases at J, with 14 bases between the two ends. The CDR3 loop reads CASSSRQRGTEAFF. The CDR3 nucleotides are TGTGCCAGCAGCTCAAGACAGAGGGGTACTGAAGCTTTCTTT.

The J gene is TRBJ2-1, the V gene TRBV7-8; D not resolved. Trimming removed 1 base at V and 7 bases at J, with 8 bases between. The CDR3 length is 13 residues. Germline-derived CDR1 and CDR2 are SGHVS and FQNEAQ. Here the CDR3 DNA reads TGTGCCAGCAGCTTAGATCAATGGAATGAGCAGTTCTTC. As protein: CASSLDQWNEQFF.